The 24 T cell receptor beta chains presented below share a single source sample, sequenced in a study of cytomegalovirus exposure and HLA in healthy donors. In the PCR, 60 Vbeta and 13 Jbeta primers were used. Method: immunoSEQ multiplex PCR; TCRdb's copy keeps in-frame clones and lacks some. The sample data list 200,000 to 250,000 clones. Sequencing was performed on PBMCs. Receptors were obtained from a woman aged 25 to 45 in good health and CMV-seropositive.

The chain joins TRBV18 to TRBJ2-7, with TRBD2 matching over 7 bases. Germline CDR1 reads KGHSH; CDR2 reads LQKENI. V was pared by 4 bases and J by 12 bases, with 21 bases of the junction left unmatched. The CDR3 is made up of 16 amino acids. This CDR3 is CASSLSFWGGRAESYF. The DNA for the CDR3 is TGTGCCAGCTCACTTAGCTTTTGGGGCGGGAGAGCCGAGTCGTACTTC.

V and J are TRBV7-2 and TRBJ2-7, with a tentative D call TRBD1 (6 bases). This CDR3 spans 13 amino acids. Germline V CDR1 and CDR2: SGHTA, FQGNSA. Trimming took 6 bases from V and 0 from J, leaving 9 bases between them. This CDR3 reads CASRSDSSYEQYF. The CDR3 DNA is TGTGCCAGCAGGTCGGACAGCTCCTACGAGCAGTACTTC.

V is TRBV29-1 and J is TRBJ2-7; a weak D match, TRBD2 (7 bases). This CDR3 region has 14 residues. Trimming pared 2 bases from V and 4 bases from J, leaving 15 bases between. CDR1 and CDR2 from the germline V gene are SQVTM and ANQGSEA. CDR3 in amino acids: CSVESGLQGYEQYF. CDR3 coding DNA: TGCAGCGTTGAATCGGGACTACAGGGTTACGAGCAGTACTTC.

This chain connects TRBV14 to TRBJ1-2; 7 bases are a match to TRBD1. The CDR3 runs to 16 residues. The ends lost 3 bases at V and 5 bases at J; junction bases unmatched: 12. The V gene's germline CDR1 is SGHDN and CDR2 FVKESK. This CDR3 is CASSQGQQRGLYGYTF. CDR3 coding DNA: TGTGCCAGCAGCCAGGGACAGCAACGCGGTTTATATGGCTACACCTTC.

V usage is TRBV18 and J usage is TRBJ1-2; 7 bases are shared with TRBD1. Trimming cost V 4 bases and J 2 bases; bases outside gene matches: 1. Germline V lookup: CDR1 KGHSH, CDR2 LQKENI. This CDR3 region has 13 residues. CDR3 region: CASSLGQNYGYTF. The DNA of the CDR3 is TGTGCCAGCTCACTGGGACAGAACTATGGCTACACCTTC.

The chain uses TRBV4-1 and TRBJ2-3, with 8 bases fitting TRBD2. Looked up from germline, CDR1 is MGHRA and CDR2 is YSYEKL. There are 20 residues in the CDR3. J was trimmed by 0 bases and V by 2 bases; bases with no gene match: 16. CDR3 sequence: CASSQYFLAGGQTSTDTQYF. CDR3 in DNA: TGCGCCAGCAGCCAATACTTTTTGGCGGGAGGACAGACTAGCACAGATACGCAGTATTTT.

V is TRBV9 and J is TRBJ2-7, with a tentative D call TRBD2 (6 bases). Looked up from germline, CDR1 is SGDLS and CDR2 is YYNGEE. The CDR3 is made up of 15 amino acids. Trimming took off 3 bases at V and 3 bases at J, with 16 bases between the two ends. CDR3 DNA: TGTGCCAGCAGCGCCCTGGGGACTTCCTACTACGAGCAGTACTTC. As protein: CASSALGTSYYEQYF.

CDR3 sequence (DNA): TGTGCCAGCAGACGCCGGGGGGGGACTGAAGCTTTCTTT. Its translation is CASRRRGGTEAFF. The chain is built from TRBV7-9 and TRBJ1-1, with a weak D call TRBD1 (5 bases). Trimming took 6 bases from V and 5 from J, leaving 13 bases between them. The CDR3 has 13 amino acids. The germline CDR1 and CDR2 sequences are SEHNR and FQNEAQ (reference sequence).

V gene TRBV19 combines with J gene TRBJ2-1; possibly TRBD2 for D (6 bases). The CDR3 runs 14 residues. Trimming removed 5 bases at V and 9 bases at J, with 17 bases between. Germline CDR1 is LNHDA and CDR2 is SQIVND (reference sequence). The CDR3 DNA is TGTGCCAGTAGTGTGACTAGGCTTGGGGGTGAGCAGTTCTTC. It translates to CASSVTRLGGEQFF. The whole variable domain, filled in from reference TRBV19 and TRBJ2-1, reads DGGITQSPKYLFRKEGQNVTLSCEQNLNHDAMYWYRQDPGQGLRLIYYSQIVNDFQKGDIAEGYSVSREKKESFPLTVTSAQKNPTAFYLCASSVTRLGGEQFFGPGTRLTVL.

This sequence joins TRBV2 and TRBJ2-1, with D unresolved. Germline assignment: CDR1 SNHLY and CDR2 FYNNEI. CDR3 length: 12 amino acids. V lost 6 bases and J 7 bases, leaving 10 bases between the germline ends. The CDR3 is CASSLTVNEQFF. CDR3 DNA sequence: TGTGCCAGCAGCCTTACAGTGAATGAGCAGTTCTTC. The whole variable domain, remainder taken from reference TRBV2 and TRBJ2-1, is EPEVTQTPSHQVTQMGQEVILRCVPISNHLYFYWYRQILGQKVEFLVSFYNNEISEKSEIFDDQFSVERPDGSNFTLKIRSTKLEDSAMYFCASSLTVNEQFFGPGTRLTVL.

The V and J genes are TRBV19 and TRBJ2-3, with 12 bases identical to TRBD2. Germline trimming cut 0 bases from V and 0 bases from J; bases unmatched to any gene: 1. Germline V gene sequence: CDR1 LNHDA, CDR2 SQIVND (reference sequence). The CDR3 runs to 17 residues. CDR3 DNA sequence: TGTGCCAGTAGTATAGAAGGGACTAGCGGGAGCACAGATACGCAGTATTTT. Protein sequence: CASSIEGTSGSTDTQYF.

This chain links TRBV2 with TRBJ1-1; TRBD1 matches 8 bases. CDR1 SNHLY and CDR2 FYNNEI come from the germline V gene. V lost 6 bases and J lost 9; bases outside the gene matches: 3. CDR3 length: 11 residues. Here the CDR3 DNA reads TGTGCCAGCAGAGGGGACAGGCAAGCTTTCTTT. Protein: CASRGDRQAFF.

To note about this clone: This sample includes further DNA sequences coding for the same CDR3. The rearrangement uses TRBV5-1 and TRBJ2-5; D not resolved. V dropped 0 bases and J dropped 2 bases, with 5 bases sitting between them. Germline assignment: CDR1 SGHRS and CDR2 YFSETQ. This CDR3 region has 13 residues. CDR3 sequence (DNA): TGCGCCAGCAGCTTGGGCAGTCAAGAGACCCAGTACTTC. This translates into CASSLGSQETQYF.

This chain connects TRBV5-4 to TRBJ1-6, with 12 bases that match TRBD1. Germline V gives CDR1 SGHNT, CDR2 YYREEE (reference sequence). This CDR3 has 15 residues. The V and J ends lost 0 bases and 9 bases, in that order; junction bases with no gene match: 1. CDR3 amino acids: CASSLEGQGASPLHF. DNA for the CDR3: TGTGCCAGCAGCTTGGAGGGACAGGGGGCTTCACCCCTCCACTTT.

The J gene is TRBJ1-1, the V gene TRBV11-2, with no clear D. Germline CDR1 SGHAT, CDR2 FQNNGV. This CDR3 has 14 residues. V dropped 5 bases and J dropped 3 bases, with 13 bases sitting between them. CDR3 DNA sequence: TGTGCCAGCAGCCCCCCCGGGGTCGACACTGAAGCTTTCTTT. Its translation is CASSPPGVDTEAFF.

V gene TRBV7-9 combines with J gene TRBJ1-1; TRBD1 matches at 7 bases. Germline V CDR1 and CDR2: SEHNR, FQNEAQ (reference sequence). This CDR3 is 14 amino acids long. The junction had 7 bases not matched to a gene; V was cut back by 4 bases and J by 5 bases. CDR3: CASSYDREITEAFF. In DNA, the CDR3 is TGTGCCAGCAGCTACGACAGGGAGATAACTGAAGCTTTCTTT.

The CDR3 sequence is CASRGQGDYNSPLHF. The CDR3, as DNA: TGTGCCAGCAGAGGACAGGGGGATTATAATTCACCCCTCCACTTT. V gene TRBV6-1 combines with J gene TRBJ1-6, with 10 bases matching TRBD1. Germline-derived CDR1 and CDR2 are MNHNS and SASEGT. This CDR3 has 15 residues. With 6 bases clipped from V and 4 bases from J, the junction kept 3 bases outside the gene matches.

J is TRBJ2-1 and V is TRBV18; 9 bases match TRBD1. This CDR3 has 16 amino acids. J lost 7 bases, V lost 3 bases, and 10 bases had no gene match. Germline loops: CDR1 KGHSH, CDR2 LQKENI. The CDR3 reads CASSPSWDRDLNEQFF. As DNA, the CDR3 is TGTGCCAGCTCACCGTCCTGGGACAGGGATCTAAATGAGCAGTTCTTC.

The chain couples TRBV2 to TRBJ2-5, with 7 bases fitting TRBD1. V was pared by 2 bases and J by 4 bases, with 4 bases of the junction left unmatched. Germline V gene sequence: CDR1 SNHLY, CDR2 FYNNEI. The length of the CDR3 is 14 residues. CDR3 sequence reads: CASSESDRAETQYF. The CDR3 bases are TGTGCCAGCAGTGAATCTGACAGGGCAGAGACCCAGTACTTC.

The V call is TRBV20-1, the J call TRBJ2-1; D is ambiguous. The CDR3 runs 11 residues. CDR1 and CDR2 (germline): DFQATT, SNEGSKA (reference sequence). V lost 3 bases, J lost 4 bases, and 4 bases lay in between. CDR3 amino acids: CSASSYNEQFF. The CDR3 region has the DNA TGCAGTGCTAGCTCTTACAATGAGCAGTTCTTC.

The chain carries TRBV7-2 and TRBJ2-7; no firm D call. Trimming took 1 base from V and 8 from J, leaving 15 bases between them. CDR1 is SGHTA and CDR2 is FQGNSA in the germline V gene. This CDR3 is 14 amino acids long. The CDR3 sequence: CASSLDGRNNKQYF. In DNA, the CDR3 is TGTGCCAGCAGCTTAGATGGCAGGAACAACAAGCAGTACTTC.

The genes are TRBV9 and TRBJ2-1; the match to TRBD2 covers 7 bases. Looked up from germline, CDR1 is SGDLS and CDR2 is YYNGEE. This CDR3 is built from 17 residues. V lost 6 bases to trimming and J lost 3 bases; unmatched junction nucleotides: 15. In nucleotides, the CDR3 is TGTGCCAGCACCACCTCGCCCGCTAGCGGCCTCTACAATGAGCAGTTCTTC. This codes for CASTTSPASGLYNEQFF.

The chain links TRBV6-4 to TRBJ2-1, with TRBD1 identical over 7 bases. The V and J ends lost 3 bases and 5 bases, in that order; junction bases with no gene match: 4. Germline CDR1 reads MRHNA; CDR2 reads SNTAGT. The CDR3 sequence is 14 residues long. The CDR3 DNA reads TGTGCCAGCAGTGATACAGGGGTCAACAATGAGCAGTTCTTC. This encodes CASSDTGVNNEQFF.

V and J are TRBV2 and TRBJ1-3; D might be TRBD1 (5 bases). Per the germline V gene, CDR1 is SNHLY and CDR2 is FYNNEI. CDR3 length: 18 amino acids. V was trimmed by 5 bases and J by 4 bases, leaving 24 bases between them. CDR3 sequence: CASSRGVMSQVSGNTIYF. CDR3 DNA sequence: TGTGCCAGCAGTCGGGGGGTGATGAGTCAGGTCTCGGGAAACACCATATATTTT.